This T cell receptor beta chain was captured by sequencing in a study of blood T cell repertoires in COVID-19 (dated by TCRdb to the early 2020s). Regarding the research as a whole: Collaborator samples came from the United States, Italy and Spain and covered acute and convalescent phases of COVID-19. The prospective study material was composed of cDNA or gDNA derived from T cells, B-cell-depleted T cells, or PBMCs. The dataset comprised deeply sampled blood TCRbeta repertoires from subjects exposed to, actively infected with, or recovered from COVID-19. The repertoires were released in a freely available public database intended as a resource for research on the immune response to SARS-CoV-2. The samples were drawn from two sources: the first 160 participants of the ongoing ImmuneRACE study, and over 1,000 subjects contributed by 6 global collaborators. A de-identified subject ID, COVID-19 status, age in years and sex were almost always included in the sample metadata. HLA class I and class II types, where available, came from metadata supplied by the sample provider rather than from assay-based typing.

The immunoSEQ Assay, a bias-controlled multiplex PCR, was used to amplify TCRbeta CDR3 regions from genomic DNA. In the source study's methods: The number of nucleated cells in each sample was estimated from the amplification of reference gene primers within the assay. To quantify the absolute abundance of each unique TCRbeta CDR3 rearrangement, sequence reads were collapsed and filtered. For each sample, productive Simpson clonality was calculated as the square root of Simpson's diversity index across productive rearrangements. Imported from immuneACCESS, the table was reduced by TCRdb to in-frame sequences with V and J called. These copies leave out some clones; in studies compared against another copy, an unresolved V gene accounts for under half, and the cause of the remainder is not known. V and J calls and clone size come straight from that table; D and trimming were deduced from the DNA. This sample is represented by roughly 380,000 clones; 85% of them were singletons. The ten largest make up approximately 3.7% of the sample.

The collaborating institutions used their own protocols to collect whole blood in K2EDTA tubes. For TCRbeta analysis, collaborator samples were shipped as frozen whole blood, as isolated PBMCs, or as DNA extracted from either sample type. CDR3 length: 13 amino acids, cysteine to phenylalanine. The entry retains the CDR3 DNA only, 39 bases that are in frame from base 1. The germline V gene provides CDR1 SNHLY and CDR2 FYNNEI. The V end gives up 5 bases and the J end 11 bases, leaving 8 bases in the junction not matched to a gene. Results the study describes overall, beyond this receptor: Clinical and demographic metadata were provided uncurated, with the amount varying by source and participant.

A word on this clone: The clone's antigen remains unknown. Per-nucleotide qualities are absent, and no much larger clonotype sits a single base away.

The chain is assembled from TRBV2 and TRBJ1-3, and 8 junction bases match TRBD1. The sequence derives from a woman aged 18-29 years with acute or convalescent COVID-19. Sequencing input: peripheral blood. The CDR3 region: CASSYAGGFAIYF. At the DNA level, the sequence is TGTGCCAGCAGTTATGCAGGGGGCTTCGCCATATATTTT.